Detailed here is one TCR beta chain. Its recognized antigen is unknown. Base qualities were left out, and no much larger clone turns up one base away. The data derive from a study of T cells after yellow fever vaccination (dated by TCRdb to the late 2010s). The study in broad terms: Libraries from fractions with low cell numbers were prepared with the SMART-Seq v4 Ultra Low Input RNA kit. Bulk TCR alpha and beta repertoires were sequenced longitudinally to track T-cell clones before and after primary and booster YFV17D yellow fever vaccination. Two healthy male donors made up the cohort, one aged 18 to 30 years and the other aged 30 to 40 years. Blood was collected at multiple timepoints before and after primary and secondary immunization, and bulk PBMC replicates and cell subsets were isolated.

TCRdb names Illumina NovaSeq 6000 as the instrument used. TCR cDNA was synthesized by 5'RACE template switching, which introduced a universal primer site and unique molecular identifiers. Priming for cDNA synthesis came from both the TCR alpha and TCR beta constant segments. Library amplification used two PCR steps, and the second PCR step added sample barcodes and sequencing adapters. Libraries were sequenced on Illumina HiSeq 2500 (2x100 bp) or NovaSeq (2x150 bp). The original methods were these. Demultiplexing of reads and collapsing into UMI consensus sequences were performed with MIGEC, and V(D)J alignment was carried out with MiXCR. Using edgeR on replicate PBMC samples, clonotypes were called vaccine-responding if FDR was below 0.01 and the log2 fold change was above 5 up to day 15. Each bulk clonotype received a CD4 or CD8 identity based on whether the sequenced CD4 or CD8 repertoire contained that clonotype at higher abundance. The public reads were quality trimmed at Q25 with fastp and then assembled into clones with MiXCR by TCRdb, keeping productive beta chains. Records with the same CDR3 protein are collapsed into one entry carrying the most frequent genes and DNA. These V and J calls derive from TCRdb rather than the authors' analysis. The sample table contains under 400,000 distinct CDR3 sequences; only one count was recorded for around an eighth of them. Around 3% of the sample comes from the top ten.

A distance of 7 bases separates the germline ends of V and J, which lose 6 bases and 5 bases respectively. The CDR3 holds 11 amino acids from the cysteine to the phenylalanine. Here the CDR3 DNA is all that survives: 33 bases in frame from base 1. The germline V gene sets CDR1 to ENHRY and CDR2 to SYGVKD. What the work shows at the level of the full study, not this receptor alone: A small fraction of clonotypes showed up in both the CD4 and CD8 compartments, probably as a result of convergent recombination. Compared with the primary T-cell response, the secondary T-cell response was weaker but faster, peaking on day 5 rather than day 15. Because abundant contaminating clonotypes from the bulk population could be contained in FACS-sorted repertoires, computational filtering was required. Only two donors were included in the study, so the extent to which the findings can be generalized is limited. After the booster, most clones that had expanded after primary vaccination were detected again (about 97% of CD4 and 88% of CD8), suggesting broad maintenance of memory.

The treatment or condition label for this specimen denotes: live attenuated yellow fever vaccine strain. PBMCs were isolated from peripheral blood using a standard Ficoll-Paque protocol. Dynabeads CD4 and CD8 positive selection kits were used to isolate CD4 and CD8 T-cell fractions. TriZol was used to extract RNA from bulk PBMCs, from CD4 and CD8 fractions, and from dextramer-positive and dextramer-negative fractions. The starting material was CD4+ T cells sorted from PBMCs, obtained 15 days after the yellow fever booster vaccination. The TCR was taken from a man aged 18 to 29 who received the YFV17D yellow fever vaccine. The V gene is TRBV10-3 and the J gene is TRBJ1-2, with no D gene named confidently. The nucleotides read TGTGCCATCAGCGATGGGTATGGCTACACCTTC. This is translated as CAISDGYGYTF.